The 32 T cell receptor beta chains below come from one sample, sequenced in a study of shared clonotypes between healthy human individuals. Generated by immunoSEQ multiplex PCR, the TCRdb table keeps only in-frame clones and is missing some. Seen here are under 750,000 clones, 72% observed once, and the top ten hold about 1.7%. Sequenced: memory CD4+ T cells sorted from blood. As to subset: CD45RA-negative fraction. All receptors derive from a woman aged 30 to 39 in good health.

This clone was observed a few times. A read error may account for a junction end that differs from germline. As DNA, the CDR3 is TGTGCCATCAGTGTGCACAGGGGCTATGGCTACACCTTC. It yields the protein CAISVHRGYGYTF. The chain joins TRBV6-5 to TRBJ1-2; 7 nucleotides align to TRBD1. There are 13 residues in the CDR3. Germline V gives CDR1 MNHEY, CDR2 SVGAGI.

The table lists this clone with many counts. This chain joins TRBV4-1 and TRBJ1-1; D remains unclear. This CDR3 is 17 amino acids long. Trimming stripped 1 base from V and 2 bases from J, with 17 bases between. Germline V gives CDR1 MGHRA, CDR2 YSYEKL. The DNA for the CDR3 is TGCGCCAGCAGCCAAGTGTTCAACCAACAATCAAACACTGAAGCTTTCTTT. As protein: CASSQVFNQQSNTEAFF.

The rearrangement links TRBV2 to TRBJ1-5; D is unclear. V lost 4 bases and J lost 4, with 11 bases in between. This CDR3 contains 14 residues. CDR1 is SNHLY and CDR2 is FYNNEI in the germline V gene. CDR3 protein: CASSAATSNQPQHF. In nucleotides, the CDR3 is TGTGCCAGCAGTGCCGCGACAAGTAATCAGCCCCAGCATTTT.

The V call is TRBV7-8, the J call TRBJ2-3; D is unresolved. V was cut by 2 bases and J by 4 bases, with 4 bases left in between. Germline V CDR1 and CDR2: SGHVS, FQNEAQ. The CDR3 runs to 12 residues. The DNA of the CDR3 is TGTGCCAGCAGCTTACTTTCAGATACGCAGTATTTT. Translation: CASSLLSDTQYF.

The chain carries TRBV2 and TRBJ1-3; D gene ambiguous. V lost 8 bases to trimming and J lost 4 bases, with 18 bases between them. Germline V gene sequence: CDR1 SNHLY, CDR2 FYNNEI. The CDR3 extends over 15 amino acids. This chain's CDR3 is CASRALISVGNTIYF. CDR3 nucleotide sequence: TGTGCCAGCCGGGCACTAATCTCGGTAGGAAACACCATATATTTT.

The chain links TRBV2 to TRBJ2-1, with 9 bases matching TRBD2. Germline V gene lookup returns CDR1 SNHLY and CDR2 FYNNEI. The CDR3 has 15 amino acids. V was pared by 4 bases and J by 4 bases, with 5 bases of the junction left unmatched. The DNA of the CDR3 is TGTGCCAGCAGTGGGGTTAGCGGGGGATACAATGAGCAGTTCTTC. It translates to CASSGVSGGYNEQFF.

Concerning this clone itself: Other DNA sequences in this specimen translate into the identical CDR3. This CDR3 is CASRTSGAYEQYF. In DNA form, the CDR3 reads TGTGCCAGCAGGACTAGCGGAGCCTACGAGCAGTACTTC. This chain links TRBV28 with TRBJ2-7, with 9 bases identical to TRBD2. Germline CDR1 is MDHEN and CDR2 is SYDVKM. This CDR3 is 13 amino acids long. V was pared by 6 bases and J by 2 bases, with 2 bases of the junction left unmatched.

The CDR3 loop is CASSMVPSDTEAFF. The CDR3 bases are TGTGCCAGCAGCATGGTCCCGTCGGACACTGAAGCTTTCTTT. This chain joins TRBV11-2 and TRBJ1-1; D is undetermined. The V end lost 5 bases, the J end lost 3 bases, and 13 bases lay between the germline ends. The CDR3 contains 14 residues. Germline V lookup: CDR1 SGHAT, CDR2 FQNNGV.

The chain employs TRBV5-1 and TRBJ2-3; the D gene is possibly TRBD1 (6 bases). V lost 0 bases, J lost 5 bases, and 13 bases lay in between. The CDR3 totals 15 residues. CDR1 and CDR2 (germline): SGHRS, YFSETQ. The CDR3 sequence: CASSLVPGDLDTQYF. CDR3 sequence (DNA): TGCGCCAGCAGCTTGGTACCAGGGGATCTAGATACGCAGTATTTT.

V and J are TRBV4-1 and TRBJ1-1; D might be TRBD1 (5 bases). V was shortened by 6 bases and J by 4 bases, with 12 bases between the two germline ends. The CDR3 has 13 amino acids. CDR1 is MGHRA, CDR2 YSYEKL, per germline. This CDR3 reads CASSGRGGTEAFF. CDR3 nucleotide sequence: TGCGCCAGCAGTGGTCGGGGGGGCACTGAAGCTTTCTTT.

This clone was seen a few times. The chain carries TRBV15 and TRBJ1-2; D remains ambiguous. In germline, CDR1 is LNHNV, CDR2 YYDKDF (reference sequence). This CDR3 region has 14 residues. V lost 6 bases to trimming and J lost 2 bases, with 13 bases between them. In DNA, the CDR3 is TGTGCCACCAGTCTTGAACGGACCAACTATGGCTACACCTTC. Translated, it gives CATSLERTNYGYTF.

The chain links TRBV7-9 to TRBJ2-7; D remains ambiguous. The CDR3 runs to 12 residues. Germline CDR1 SEHNR, CDR2 FQNEAQ (reference sequence). The V end lost 1 base, the J end lost 6 bases, and 7 bases lay between the germline ends. The CDR3 reads CASSLGVGEQYF. As DNA, the CDR3 is TGTGCCAGCAGCTTAGGAGTGGGCGAGCAGTACTTC.

This chain connects TRBV6-1 to TRBJ2-1; 11 nucleotides match TRBD1. Looked up from germline, CDR1 is MNHNS and CDR2 is SASEGT. The length of the CDR3 is 14 residues. The V gene end was trimmed by 9 bases and the J gene end by 7 bases; junction bases not matched to a gene: 8. For the CDR3, the DNA is TGTGCCAGTCAGGACAGGGGGCGAATAAATGAGCAGTTCTTC. Translation gives CASQDRGRINEQFF.

This clone was observed many times. V usage is TRBV7-8 and J usage is TRBJ2-7; 12 nucleotides line up with TRBD2. The CDR3 has 18 residues. The germline V gene has CDR1 SGHVS and CDR2 FQNEAQ. V lost 0 bases to trimming and J lost 0 bases; unmatched junction nucleotides: 6. CDR3 sequence: CASSLAGLAGVSSYEQYF. The CDR3 DNA is TGTGCCAGCAGCTTAGCGGGACTAGCGGGCGTTAGCTCCTACGAGCAGTACTTC.

The chain recombines TRBV30 with TRBJ1-6, with 7 bases that match TRBD1. The CDR3 runs 16 residues. Trimming cost V 2 bases and J 0 bases; bases outside gene matches: 4. In germline, CDR1 is GTSNPN, CDR2 SVGIG (reference sequence). In DNA form, the CDR3 reads TGTGCCTGGAGTCCTCAGGGGGTCTCCTATAATTCACCCCTCCACTTT. Translated, it gives CAWSPQGVSYNSPLHF.

Many counts were recorded for this clone. The chain uses TRBV14 and TRBJ1-2; 7 nucleotides align to TRBD1. Germline V lookup: CDR1 SGHDN, CDR2 FVKESK. The CDR3 length is 13 residues. J gave up 4 bases and V 4 bases, and 3 bases lay outside the gene matches. The chain's CDR3 is CASSPGQSYGYTF. CDR3 nucleotides: TGTGCCAGCAGCCCGGGACAGTCCTATGGCTACACCTTC.

Of note for this clone: With a far larger clone one base away, a read error is the likely cause. V usage is TRBV9 and J usage is TRBJ2-7, with D possibly TRBD2 on 6 matching bases. The germline V gene has CDR1 SGDLS and CDR2 YYNGEE. CDR3 length equals 14 residues. CDR3: CARSARGWGYEQYF. The CDR3 nucleotides read TGTGCCCGCAGCGCCCGGGGGTGGGGATACGAGCAGTACTTC.

J is TRBJ1-1 and V is TRBV29-1, with D tentatively TRBD1 (6 bases). CDR3 length equals 11 residues. CDR1 is SQVTM, CDR2 ANQGSEA, per germline. Trimming took 6 bases from V and 11 from J, leaving 16 bases between them. The CDR3 sequence: CSVVTSTGAFF. In DNA form, the CDR3 reads TGCAGCGTGGTAACTTCAACAGGGGCTTTCTTT.

This clone was detected ten times or more. The chain has TRBV25-1 and TRBJ1-3; TRBD1 is a possible D gene (5 bases). The CDR3 has 16 amino acids. V was pared by 4 bases and J by 4 bases, with 17 bases between. Germline V gene data show CDR1 as MGHDK and CDR2 as SYGVNS. This chain's CDR3 is CASSGAPPGKGNTIYF. The CDR3 nucleotides are TGTGCCAGCAGTGGGGCACCTCCAGGGAAAGGAAACACCATATATTTT.

This clone appeared many times. The rearrangement uses TRBV19 and TRBJ1-5; possible D gene TRBD1, 6 bases. The CDR3 has 13 amino acids. V dropped 10 bases and J dropped 5 bases, with 15 bases sitting between them. The germline V gene encodes CDR1 LNHDA and CDR2 SQIVND (reference sequence). The CDR3 DNA follows: TGTGCCACCCAGGTCAGGGGAGATCAGCCCCAGCATTTT. It codes for CATQVRGDQPQHF. The whole variable domain, filled in from reference TRBV19 and TRBJ1-5, reads DGGITQSPKYLFRKEGQNVTLSCEQNLNHDAMYWYRQDPGQGLRLIYYSQIVNDFQKGDIAEGYSVSREKKESFPLTVTSAQKNPTAFYLCATQVRGDQPQHFGDGTRLSIL.

The chain uses TRBV27 and TRBJ2-7, with 11 bases aligning to TRBD2. V shed 4 bases, J shed 3 bases, and the junction held 5 bases outside the gene matches. CDR1 is MNHEY and CDR2 is SMNVEV in the germline V gene (reference sequence). CDR3 length: 15 amino acids. As DNA, the CDR3 is TGTGCCAGCAGTTCCTTAGCGGGAGGGGACTACGAGCAGTACTTC. Its protein product is CASSSLAGGDYEQYF.

This clone was seen only once. V is TRBV19 and J is TRBJ1-1, with D tentatively TRBD1 (6 bases). Germline V lookup: CDR1 LNHDA, CDR2 SQIVND (reference sequence). V was pared by 3 bases and J by 5 bases, with 16 bases between. The CDR3 contains 15 residues. In nucleotides, the CDR3 is TGTGCCAGTAGTATCCCCCAGGGGCCTGGGACTGAAGCTTTCTTT. Translated: CASSIPQGPGTEAFF. The full variable domain, completed using reference TRBV19 and TRBJ1-1, is DGGITQSPKYLFRKEGQNVTLSCEQNLNHDAMYWYRQDPGQGLRLIYYSQIVNDFQKGDIAEGYSVSREKKESFPLTVTSAQKNPTAFYLCASSIPQGPGTEAFFGQGTRLTVV.

This clone was seen just once. The V call is TRBV18, the J call TRBJ2-2; 7 bases are a match to TRBD1. Germline V gene sequence: CDR1 KGHSH, CDR2 LQKENI. The CDR3 contains 16 residues. J was trimmed by 3 bases and V by 4 bases; bases with no gene match: 8. CDR3 DNA sequence: TGTGCCAGCTCACGAAACAGGGACAGCGACACCGGGGAGCTGTTTTTT. Amino acids: CASSRNRDSDTGELFF.

The chain combines TRBV28 with TRBJ2-7; D is undetermined. This CDR3 comprises 14 residues. The germline CDR1 and CDR2 sequences are MDHEN and SYDVKM. V was clipped by 2 bases and J by 1 base, with 9 bases between them. CDR3 in DNA: TGTGCCAGCAGTTTAGGCCAGATATCCTACGAGCAGTACTTC. Its protein is CASSLGQISYEQYF.

This clone appeared a single time. The V and J genes are TRBV15 and TRBJ2-7, with D possibly matching TRBD1 (5 bases). Germline V gene lookup returns CDR1 LNHNV and CDR2 YYDKDF (reference sequence). V gave up 4 bases and J gave up 5 bases, with 12 bases separating them. The CDR3 length is 13 residues. The CDR3 loop reads CATSTWGGHEQYF. The CDR3 DNA sequence: TGTGCCACCAGCACATGGGGCGGCCACGAGCAGTACTTC.

This chain uses TRBV6-5 with TRBJ2-7; D assignment may be TRBD1 or TRBD2 (5 bases each). The V gene's germline CDR1 is MNHEY and CDR2 SVGAGI. This CDR3 contains 14 residues. Trimming removed 2 bases at V and 5 bases at J, with 13 bases between. The CDR3 sequence is CASSYKGQGHEQYF. As DNA, the CDR3 is TGTGCCAGCAGTTACAAGGGTCAGGGACACGAGCAGTACTTC.

This chain links TRBV6-1 with TRBJ1-5; D not certain. This CDR3 region has 13 residues. Germline lookup yields CDR1 MNHNS and CDR2 SASEGT. The V end lost 6 bases, the J end lost 4 bases, and 10 bases lay between the germline ends. The CDR3 DNA is TGTGCCAGCAGCCAACGCTGGAATCAGCCCCAGCATTTT. Protein sequence: CASSQRWNQPQHF.

The V gene is TRBV27, the J gene TRBJ2-3, with D perhaps matching TRBD1 or TRBD2 (6 bases each). The CDR3 spans 15 residues. V lost 8 bases to trimming and J lost 4 bases, with 19 bases between them. Germline assignment: CDR1 MNHEY and CDR2 SMNVEV (reference sequence). CDR3 sequence (DNA): TGTGCCAGCGGCTCCCTCGGAGGGGGAGCAGATACGCAGTATTTT. Residues: CASGSLGGGADTQYF.

This chain connects TRBV30 to TRBJ2-5; perhaps TRBD2 as D (5 bases). Germline V gives CDR1 GTSNPN, CDR2 SVGIG (reference sequence). The CDR3 spans 14 residues. V was trimmed by 3 bases and J by 5 bases, leaving 16 bases between them. Here the CDR3 DNA reads TGTGCCTGGAGCCCCCGAGGGTTATCGGAGACCCAGTACTTC. This encodes CAWSPRGLSETQYF.

The chain recombines TRBV14 with TRBJ2-7; D is perhaps TRBD2 (5 bases). The CDR3 contains 15 residues. The V end was cut by 1 base, the J end by 4 bases, with 14 bases between. Germline assignment: CDR1 SGHDN and CDR2 FVKESK. The CDR3 coding sequence is TGTGCCAGCAGCCAAGGGCGGGCAGGAATATACGAGCAGTACTTC. The encoded protein is CASSQGRAGIYEQYF. Complete variable domain (other parts from reference TRBV14 and TRBJ2-7): EAGVTQFPSHSVIEKGQTVTLRCDPISGHDNLYWYRRVMGKEIKFLLHFVKESKQDESGMPNNRFLAERTGGTYSTLKVQPAELEDSGVYFCASSQGRAGIYEQYFGPGTRLTVT.

This clone is a singleton in its sample. This chain uses TRBV18 with TRBJ1-5; D call uncertain. Germline V lookup: CDR1 KGHSH, CDR2 LQKENI. The CDR3 covers 13 residues. Trimming took off 3 bases at V and 0 bases at J, with 3 bases between the two ends. CDR3 in DNA: TGTGCCAGCTCACCGCATAGCAATCAGCCCCAGCATTTT. This gives the protein CASSPHSNQPQHF.

This clone has only a few counts. This chain connects TRBV7-2 to TRBJ1-4, with 7 positions matching TRBD1. J gave up 6 bases and V 4 bases, and 8 bases lay outside the gene matches. The CDR3 extends over 15 amino acids. The germline V gene has CDR1 SGHTA and CDR2 FQGNSA. CDR3 sequence (DNA): TGTGCCAGCAGCTCGCAGCGGGACAGTTATGAAAAACTGTTTTTT. Its translation: CASSSQRDSYEKLFF.